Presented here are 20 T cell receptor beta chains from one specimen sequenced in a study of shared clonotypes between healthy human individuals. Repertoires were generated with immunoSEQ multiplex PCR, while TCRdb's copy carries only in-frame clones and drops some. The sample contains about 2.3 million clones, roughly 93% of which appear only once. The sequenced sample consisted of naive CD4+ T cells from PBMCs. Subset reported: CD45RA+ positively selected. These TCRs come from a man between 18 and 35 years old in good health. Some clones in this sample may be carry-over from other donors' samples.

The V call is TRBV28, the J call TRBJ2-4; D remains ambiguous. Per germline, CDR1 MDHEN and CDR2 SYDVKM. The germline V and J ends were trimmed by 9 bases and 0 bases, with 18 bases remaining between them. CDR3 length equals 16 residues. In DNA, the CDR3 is TGTGCCAGGGGCTCGCCGGAAAAATTAGCCAAAAACATTCAGTACTTC. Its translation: CARGSPEKLAKNIQYF. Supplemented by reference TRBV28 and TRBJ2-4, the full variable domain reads DVKVTQSSRYLVKRTGEKVFLECVQDMDHENMFWYRQDPGLGLRLIYFSYDVKMKEKGDIPEGYSVSREKKERFSLILESASTNQTSMYLCARGSPEKLAKNIQYFGAGTRLSVL.

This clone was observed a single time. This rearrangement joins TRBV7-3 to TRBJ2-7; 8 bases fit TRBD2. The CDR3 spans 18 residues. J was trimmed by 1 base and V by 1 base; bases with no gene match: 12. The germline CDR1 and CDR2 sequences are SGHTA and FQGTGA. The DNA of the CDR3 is TGTGCCAGCAGCTTAAGGCCGTTGGGGCGGGAGGTTTCCTACGAGCAGTACTTC. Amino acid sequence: CASSLRPLGREVSYEQYF.

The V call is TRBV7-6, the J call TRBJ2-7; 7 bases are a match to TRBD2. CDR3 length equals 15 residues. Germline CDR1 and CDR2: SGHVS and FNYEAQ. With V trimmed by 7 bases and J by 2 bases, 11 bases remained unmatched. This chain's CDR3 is CASMRSGGGAYEQYF. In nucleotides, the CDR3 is TGTGCCAGCATGAGATCGGGAGGAGGAGCCTACGAGCAGTACTTC.

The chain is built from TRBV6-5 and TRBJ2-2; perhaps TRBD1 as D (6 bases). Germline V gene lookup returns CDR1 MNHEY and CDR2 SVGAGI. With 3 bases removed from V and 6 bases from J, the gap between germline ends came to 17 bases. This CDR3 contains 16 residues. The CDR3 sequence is CASSYHRVGTSGELFF. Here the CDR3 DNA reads TGTGCCAGCAGTTATCACAGGGTCGGAACTTCCGGGGAGCTGTTTTTT.

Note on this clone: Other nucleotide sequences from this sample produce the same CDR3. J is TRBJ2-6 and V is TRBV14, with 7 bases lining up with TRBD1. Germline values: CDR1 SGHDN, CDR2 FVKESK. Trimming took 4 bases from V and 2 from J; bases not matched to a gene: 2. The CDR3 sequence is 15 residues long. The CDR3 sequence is CASSRQGPGANVLTF. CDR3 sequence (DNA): TGTGCCAGCAGCCGACAGGGACCTGGGGCCAACGTCCTGACTTTC.

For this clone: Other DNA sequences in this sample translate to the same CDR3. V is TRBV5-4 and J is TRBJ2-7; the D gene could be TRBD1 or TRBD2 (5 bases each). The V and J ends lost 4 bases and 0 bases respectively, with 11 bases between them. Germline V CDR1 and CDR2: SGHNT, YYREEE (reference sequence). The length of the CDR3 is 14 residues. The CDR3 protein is CASSPGTDSYEQYF. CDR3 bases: TGTGCCAGCAGCCCCGGGACCGACTCCTACGAGCAGTACTTC. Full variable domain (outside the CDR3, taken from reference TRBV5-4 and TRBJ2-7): ETGVTQSPTHLIKTRGQQVTLRCSSQSGHNTVSWYQQALGQGPQFIFQYYREEENGRGNFPPRFSGLQFPNYSSELNVNALELDDSALYLCASSPGTDSYEQYFGPGTRLTVT.

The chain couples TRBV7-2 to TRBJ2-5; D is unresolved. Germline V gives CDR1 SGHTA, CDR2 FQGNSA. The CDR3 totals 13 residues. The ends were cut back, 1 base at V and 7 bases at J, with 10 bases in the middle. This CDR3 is CASSLEARGTQYF. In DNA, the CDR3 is TGTGCCAGCAGCTTAGAGGCCCGAGGGACCCAGTACTTC.

CDR3 coding DNA: TGTGCCAGCCTAATAGAAGGACAGCCCTATGGCTACACCTTC. Protein product: CASLIEGQPYGYTF. This sequence joins TRBV28 and TRBJ1-2; TRBD1 is a possible D gene (6 bases). Germline V gene sequence: CDR1 MDHEN, CDR2 SYDVKM. This CDR3 has 14 residues. The V gene lost 8 bases and the J gene lost 4 bases, with 17 bases spanning the gap.

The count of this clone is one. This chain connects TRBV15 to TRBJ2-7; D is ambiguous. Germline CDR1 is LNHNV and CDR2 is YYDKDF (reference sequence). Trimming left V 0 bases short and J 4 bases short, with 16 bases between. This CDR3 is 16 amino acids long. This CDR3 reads CATSREYRAPTYEQYF. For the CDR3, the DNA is TGTGCCACCAGCAGAGAATATCGGGCCCCGACTTACGAGCAGTACTTC. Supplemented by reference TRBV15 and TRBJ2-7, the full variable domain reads DAMVIQNPRYQVTQFGKPVTLSCSQTLNHNVMYWYQQKSSQAPKLLFHYYDKDFNNEADTPDNFQSRRPNTSFCFLDIRSPGLGDTAMYLCATSREYRAPTYEQYFGPGTRLTVT.

CDR3 region: CASSIVGGPTYEQYF. The CDR3, as DNA: TGTGCCAGTAGTATAGTGGGCGGGCCCACCTACGAGCAGTACTTC. The chain links TRBV19 to TRBJ2-7, with a tentative D call TRBD2 (5 bases). The CDR3 sequence is 15 residues long. Germline V gene data show CDR1 as LNHDA and CDR2 as SQIVND (reference sequence). Trimming took off 1 base at V and 2 bases at J, with 12 bases between the two ends.

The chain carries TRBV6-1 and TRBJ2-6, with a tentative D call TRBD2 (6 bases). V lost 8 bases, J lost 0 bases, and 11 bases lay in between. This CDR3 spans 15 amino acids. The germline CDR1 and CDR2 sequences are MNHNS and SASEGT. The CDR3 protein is CASGGLHSGANVLTF. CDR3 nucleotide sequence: TGTGCCAGCGGGGGACTGCACTCTGGGGCCAACGTCCTGACTTTC.

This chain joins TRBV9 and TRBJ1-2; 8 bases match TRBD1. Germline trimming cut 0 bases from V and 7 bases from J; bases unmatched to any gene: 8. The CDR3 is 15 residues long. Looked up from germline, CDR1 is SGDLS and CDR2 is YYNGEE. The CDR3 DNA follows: TGTGCCAGCAGCGTAGGATGGCAGGGGGCGTCTGGCTACACCTTC. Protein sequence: CASSVGWQGASGYTF.

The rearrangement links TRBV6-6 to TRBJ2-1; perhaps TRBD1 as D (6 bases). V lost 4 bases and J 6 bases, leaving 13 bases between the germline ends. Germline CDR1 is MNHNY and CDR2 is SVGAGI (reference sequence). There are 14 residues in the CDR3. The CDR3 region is CASSSADSFNEQFF. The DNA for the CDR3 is TGTGCCAGCAGTTCCGCGGACAGTTTCAATGAGCAGTTCTTC.

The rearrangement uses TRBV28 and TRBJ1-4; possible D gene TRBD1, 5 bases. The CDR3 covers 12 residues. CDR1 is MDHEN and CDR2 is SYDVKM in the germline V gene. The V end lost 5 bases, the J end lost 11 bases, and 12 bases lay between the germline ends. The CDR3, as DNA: TGTGCCAGCAGTGAGAGGGGCGACAAACTGTTTTTT. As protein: CASSERGDKLFF.

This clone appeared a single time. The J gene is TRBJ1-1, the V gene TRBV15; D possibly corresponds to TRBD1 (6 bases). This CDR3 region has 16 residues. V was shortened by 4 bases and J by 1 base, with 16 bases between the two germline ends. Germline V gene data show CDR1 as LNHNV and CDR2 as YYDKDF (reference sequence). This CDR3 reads CATSTGSGHWNTEAFF. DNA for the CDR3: TGTGCCACCAGCACAGGATCGGGACACTGGAACACTGAAGCTTTCTTT.

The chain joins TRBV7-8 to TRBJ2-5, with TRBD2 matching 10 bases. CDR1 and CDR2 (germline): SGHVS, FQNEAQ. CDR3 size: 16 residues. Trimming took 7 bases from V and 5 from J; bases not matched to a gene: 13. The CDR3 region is CASTHPRLAGRETQYF. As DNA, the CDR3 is TGTGCCAGCACACACCCAAGACTAGCGGGCCGGGAGACCCAGTACTTC.

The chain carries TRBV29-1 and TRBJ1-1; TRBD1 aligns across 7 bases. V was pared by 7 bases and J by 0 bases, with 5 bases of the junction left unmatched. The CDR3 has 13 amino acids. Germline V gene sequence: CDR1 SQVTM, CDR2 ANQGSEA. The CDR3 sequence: CSGETGLNTEAFF. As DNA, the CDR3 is TGCAGCGGAGAGACAGGGTTGAACACTGAAGCTTTCTTT. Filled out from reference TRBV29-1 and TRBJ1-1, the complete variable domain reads SAVISQKPSRDICQRGTSLTIQCQVDSQVTMMFWYRQQPGQSLTLIATANQGSEATYESGFVIDKFPISRPNLTFSTLTVSNMSPEDSSIYLCSGETGLNTEAFFGQGTRLTVV.

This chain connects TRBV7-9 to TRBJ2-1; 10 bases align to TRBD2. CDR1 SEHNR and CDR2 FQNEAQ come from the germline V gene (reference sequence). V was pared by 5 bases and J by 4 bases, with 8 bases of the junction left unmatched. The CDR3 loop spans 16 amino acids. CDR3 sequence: CASSPPGTSEYNEQFF. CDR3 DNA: TGTGCCAGCAGCCCTCCCGGGACTAGCGAGTACAATGAGCAGTTCTTC.

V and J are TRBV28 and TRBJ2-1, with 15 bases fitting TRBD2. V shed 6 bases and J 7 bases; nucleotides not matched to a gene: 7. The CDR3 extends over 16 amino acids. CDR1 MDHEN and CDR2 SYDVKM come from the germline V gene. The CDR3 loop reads CASRILGLAGGNEQFF. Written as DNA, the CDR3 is TGTGCCAGCAGAATTCTGGGACTAGCGGGAGGAAATGAGCAGTTCTTC.

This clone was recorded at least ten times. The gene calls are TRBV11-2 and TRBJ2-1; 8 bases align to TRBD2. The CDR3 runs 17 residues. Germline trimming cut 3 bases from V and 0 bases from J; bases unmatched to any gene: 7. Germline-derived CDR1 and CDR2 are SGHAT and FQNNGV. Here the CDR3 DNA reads TGTGCCAGCAGCTTGGGCTCCGGGACTAGCTCCTACAATGAGCAGTTCTTC. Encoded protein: CASSLGSGTSSYNEQFF.